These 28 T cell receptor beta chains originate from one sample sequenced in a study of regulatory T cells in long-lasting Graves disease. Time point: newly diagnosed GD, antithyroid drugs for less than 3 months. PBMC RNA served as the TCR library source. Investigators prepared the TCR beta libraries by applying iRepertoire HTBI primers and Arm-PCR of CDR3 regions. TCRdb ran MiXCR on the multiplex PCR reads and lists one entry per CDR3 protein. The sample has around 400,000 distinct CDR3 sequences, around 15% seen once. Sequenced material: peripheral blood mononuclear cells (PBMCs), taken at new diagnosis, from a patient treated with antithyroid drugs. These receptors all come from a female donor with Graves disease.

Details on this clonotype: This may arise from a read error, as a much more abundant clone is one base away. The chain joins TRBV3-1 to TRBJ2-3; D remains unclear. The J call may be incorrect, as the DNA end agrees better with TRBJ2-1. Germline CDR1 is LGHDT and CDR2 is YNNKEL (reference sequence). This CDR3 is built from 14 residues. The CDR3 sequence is CAGTPDHNLYEQFF. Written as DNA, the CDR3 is TGTGCCGGCACTCCAGACCATAACTTATATGAGCAGTTCTTC.

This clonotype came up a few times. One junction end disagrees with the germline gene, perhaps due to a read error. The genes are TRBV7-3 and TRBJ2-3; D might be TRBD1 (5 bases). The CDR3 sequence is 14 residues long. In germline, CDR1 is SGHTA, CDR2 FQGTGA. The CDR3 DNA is TGTGCCAGCAGCTTAGATCAGGGAACAGATATGCAGTATTTT. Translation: CASSLDQGTDMQYF.

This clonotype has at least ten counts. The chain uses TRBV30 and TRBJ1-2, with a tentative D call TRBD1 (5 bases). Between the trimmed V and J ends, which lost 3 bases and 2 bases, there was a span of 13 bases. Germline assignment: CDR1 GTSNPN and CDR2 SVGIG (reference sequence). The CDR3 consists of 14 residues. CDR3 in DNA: TGTGCCTGGAGGAACCCCTGGGGCAACTATGGCTACACCTTC. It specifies CAWRNPWGNYGYTF.

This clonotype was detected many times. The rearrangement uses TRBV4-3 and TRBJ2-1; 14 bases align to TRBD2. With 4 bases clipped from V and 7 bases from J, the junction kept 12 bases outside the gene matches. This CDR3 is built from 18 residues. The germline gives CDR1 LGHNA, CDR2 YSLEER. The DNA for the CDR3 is TGCGCCAGCAGCCTGGGGAGGACTAGCGGGAGGAGTAGGAATGAGCAGTTCTTC. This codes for CASSLGRTSGRSRNEQFF.

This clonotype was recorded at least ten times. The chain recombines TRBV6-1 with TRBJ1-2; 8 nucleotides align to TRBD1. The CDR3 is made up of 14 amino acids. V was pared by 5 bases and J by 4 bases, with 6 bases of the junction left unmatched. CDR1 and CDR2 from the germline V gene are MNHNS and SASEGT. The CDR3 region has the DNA TGTGCCAGCAGTACGACAGGGGAAGGCTATGGCTACACCTTC. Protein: CASSTTGEGYGYTF.

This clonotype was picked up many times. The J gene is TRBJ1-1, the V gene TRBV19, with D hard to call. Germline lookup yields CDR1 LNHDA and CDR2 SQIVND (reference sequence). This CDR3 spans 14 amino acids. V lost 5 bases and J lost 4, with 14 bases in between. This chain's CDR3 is CASSPAGLGTEAFF. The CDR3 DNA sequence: TGTGCCAGTAGTCCCGCCGGACTAGGCACTGAAGCTTTCTTT.

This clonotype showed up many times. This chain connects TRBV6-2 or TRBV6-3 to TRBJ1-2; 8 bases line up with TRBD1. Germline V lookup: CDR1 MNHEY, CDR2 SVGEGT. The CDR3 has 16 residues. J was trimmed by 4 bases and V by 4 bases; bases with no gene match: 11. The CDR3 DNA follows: TGTGCCAGCAGTTCCTCCGGGACAGGTTTCGTCTATGGCTACACCTTC. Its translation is CASSSSGTGFVYGYTF.

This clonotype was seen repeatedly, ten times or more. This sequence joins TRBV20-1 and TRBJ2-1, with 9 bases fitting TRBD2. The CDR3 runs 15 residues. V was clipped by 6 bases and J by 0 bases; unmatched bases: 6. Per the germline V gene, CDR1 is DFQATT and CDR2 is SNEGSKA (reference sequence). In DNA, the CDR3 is TGCAGTGCGGGACTAGCCGACAGCTCCTACAATGAGCAGTTCTTC. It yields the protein CSAGLADSSYNEQFF.

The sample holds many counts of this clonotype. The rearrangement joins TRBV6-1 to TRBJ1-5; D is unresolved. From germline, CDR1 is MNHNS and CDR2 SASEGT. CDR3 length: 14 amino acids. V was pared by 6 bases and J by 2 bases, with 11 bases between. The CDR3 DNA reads TGTGCCAGCAGCTCCATTTTTGGCAATCAGCCCCAGCATTTT. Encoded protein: CASSSIFGNQPQHF.

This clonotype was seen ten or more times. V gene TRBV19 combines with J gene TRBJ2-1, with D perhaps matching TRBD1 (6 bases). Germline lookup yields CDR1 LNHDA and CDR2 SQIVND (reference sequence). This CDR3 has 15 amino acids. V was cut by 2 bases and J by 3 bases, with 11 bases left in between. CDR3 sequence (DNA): TGTGCCAGTAGTATAAAAGACAGGAACTACAATGAGCAGTTCTTC. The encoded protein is CASSIKDRNYNEQFF.

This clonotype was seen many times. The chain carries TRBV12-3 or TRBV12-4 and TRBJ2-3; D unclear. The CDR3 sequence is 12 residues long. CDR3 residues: CASRQSTDTQYF. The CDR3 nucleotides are TGTGCGTCGAGGCAGAGCACAGATACGCAGTATTTT.

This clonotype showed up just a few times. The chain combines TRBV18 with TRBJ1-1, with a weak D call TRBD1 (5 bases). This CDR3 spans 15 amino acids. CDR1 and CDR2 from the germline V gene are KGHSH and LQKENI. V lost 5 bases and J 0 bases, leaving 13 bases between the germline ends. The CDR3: CASSVFDSLNTEAFF. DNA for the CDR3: TGTGCCAGCTCAGTTTTTGACAGCTTGAACACTGAAGCTTTCTTT.

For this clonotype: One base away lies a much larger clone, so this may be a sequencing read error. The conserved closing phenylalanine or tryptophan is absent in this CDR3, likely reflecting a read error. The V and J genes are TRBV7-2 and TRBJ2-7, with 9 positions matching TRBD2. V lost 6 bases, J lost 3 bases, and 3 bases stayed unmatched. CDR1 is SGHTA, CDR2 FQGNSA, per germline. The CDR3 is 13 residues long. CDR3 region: CASRVREGYEQYL. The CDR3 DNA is TGTGCCAGCAGAGTGCGGGAGGGCTACGAGCAGTACCTC.

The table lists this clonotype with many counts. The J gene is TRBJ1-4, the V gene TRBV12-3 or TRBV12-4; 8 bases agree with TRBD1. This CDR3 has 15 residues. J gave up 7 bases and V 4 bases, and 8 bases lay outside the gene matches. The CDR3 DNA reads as TGTGCCAGCAGTTCCCGACAGGGGTTGGGTGAAAAACTGTTTTTT. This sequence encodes CASSSRQGLGEKLFF.

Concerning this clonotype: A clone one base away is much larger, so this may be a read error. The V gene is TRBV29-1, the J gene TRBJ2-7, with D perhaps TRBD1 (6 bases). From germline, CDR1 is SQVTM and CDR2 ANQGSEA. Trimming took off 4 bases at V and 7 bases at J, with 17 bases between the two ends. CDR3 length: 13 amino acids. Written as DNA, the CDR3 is TGCAGCGTTGGACAGGCCCAAGGAAATGAGCAGTACTTC. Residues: CSVGQAQGNEQYF.

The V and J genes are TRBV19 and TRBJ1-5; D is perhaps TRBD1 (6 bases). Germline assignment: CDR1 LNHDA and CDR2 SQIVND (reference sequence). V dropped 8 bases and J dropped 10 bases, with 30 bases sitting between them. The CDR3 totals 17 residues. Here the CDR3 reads CASSDARTDRAGSPQHF. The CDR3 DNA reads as TGTGCCAGTTCGGACGCACGGACAGACCGAGCCGGTTCTCCCCAGCATTTT.

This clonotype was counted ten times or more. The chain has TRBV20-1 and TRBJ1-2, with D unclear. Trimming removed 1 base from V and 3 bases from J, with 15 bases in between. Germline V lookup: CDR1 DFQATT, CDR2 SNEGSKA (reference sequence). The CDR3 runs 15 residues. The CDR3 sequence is CSARGCCNNYYGYTF. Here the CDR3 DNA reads TGCAGTGCTAGAGGGTGCTGTAATAATTACTATGGCTACACCTTC.

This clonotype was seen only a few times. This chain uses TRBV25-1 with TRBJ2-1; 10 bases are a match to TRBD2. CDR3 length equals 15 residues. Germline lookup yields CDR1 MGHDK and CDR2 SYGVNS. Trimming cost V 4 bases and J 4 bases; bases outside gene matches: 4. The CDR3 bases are TGTGCCAGCAGTGGCCTAGCGGGGGTTTACAATGAGCAGTTCTTC. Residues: CASSGLAGVYNEQFF.

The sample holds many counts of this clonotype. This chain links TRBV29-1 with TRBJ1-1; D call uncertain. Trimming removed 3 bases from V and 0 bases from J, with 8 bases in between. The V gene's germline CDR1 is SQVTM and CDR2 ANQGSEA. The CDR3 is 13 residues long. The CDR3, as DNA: TGCAGCGTTGAGGTGGACCTGAACACTGAAGCTTTCTTT. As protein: CSVEVDLNTEAFF.

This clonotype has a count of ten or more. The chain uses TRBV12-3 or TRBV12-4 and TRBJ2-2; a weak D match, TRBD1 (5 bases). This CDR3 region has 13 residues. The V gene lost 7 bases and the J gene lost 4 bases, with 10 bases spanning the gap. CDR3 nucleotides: TGTGCCAGCAACCAGGGTGTCACCGGGGAGCTGTTTTTT. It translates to CASNQGVTGELFF.

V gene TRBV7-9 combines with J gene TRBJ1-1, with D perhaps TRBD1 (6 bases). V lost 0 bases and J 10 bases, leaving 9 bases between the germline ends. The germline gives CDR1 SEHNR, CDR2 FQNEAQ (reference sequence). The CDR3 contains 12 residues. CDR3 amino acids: CASSLARGRAFF. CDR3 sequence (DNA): TGTGCCAGCAGCTTAGCCAGGGGAAGAGCTTTCTTT.

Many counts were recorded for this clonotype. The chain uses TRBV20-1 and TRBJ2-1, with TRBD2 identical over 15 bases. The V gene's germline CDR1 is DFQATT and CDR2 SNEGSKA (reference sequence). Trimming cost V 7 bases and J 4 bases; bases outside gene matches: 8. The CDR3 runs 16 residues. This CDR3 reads CSVRTSGRGWYNEQFF. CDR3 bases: TGCAGTGTTAGGACTAGCGGGAGGGGTTGGTACAATGAGCAGTTCTTC.

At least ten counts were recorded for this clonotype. CDR3 sequence: CASSVTGGAGYTF. The CDR3 nucleotides are TGTGCCAGCAGCGTAACAGGGGGCGCTGGCTACACCTTC. V gene TRBV9 combines with J gene TRBJ1-2, with 9 bases identical to TRBD1. Looked up from germline, CDR1 is SGDLS and CDR2 is YYNGEE. The V and J ends lost 1 base and 7 bases, in that order; junction bases with no gene match: 2. The CDR3 is 13 amino acids.

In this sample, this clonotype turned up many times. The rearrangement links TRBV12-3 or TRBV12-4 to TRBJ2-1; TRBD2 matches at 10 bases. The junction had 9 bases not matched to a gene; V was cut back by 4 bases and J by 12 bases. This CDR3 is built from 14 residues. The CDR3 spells CASSSSGGGVAQFF. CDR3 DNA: TGTGCCAGCAGTTCTAGCGGGGGTGGCGTTGCGCAGTTCTTC.

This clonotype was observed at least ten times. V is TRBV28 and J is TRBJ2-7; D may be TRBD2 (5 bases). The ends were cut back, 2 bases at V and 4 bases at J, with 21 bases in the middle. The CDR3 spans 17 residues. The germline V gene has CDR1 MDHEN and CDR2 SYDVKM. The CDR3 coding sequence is TGTGCCAGCAGTTTACTCGGTGAGGGAACTTTGAATTACGAGCAGTACTTC. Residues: CASSLLGEGTLNYEQYF.

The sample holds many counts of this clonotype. CDR3 region: CASSRDRDSPLHF. The CDR3 bases are TGCGCCAGCAGTCGGGACAGGGACTCACCCCTCCACTTT. The rearrangement links TRBV5-1 to TRBJ1-6, with 9 bases aligning to TRBD1. This CDR3 region has 13 residues. J gave up 10 bases and V 5 bases, and 4 bases lay outside the gene matches. Germline CDR1 is SGHRS and CDR2 is YFSETQ.

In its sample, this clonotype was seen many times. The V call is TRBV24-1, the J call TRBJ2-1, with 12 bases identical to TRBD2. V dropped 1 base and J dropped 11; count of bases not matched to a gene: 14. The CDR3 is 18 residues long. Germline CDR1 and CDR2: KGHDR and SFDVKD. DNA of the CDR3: TGTGCCACCAGTGATTTCCGAGGACTAGCGGGAATTCAACCCCAGCAGTTCTTC. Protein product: CATSDFRGLAGIQPQQFF.

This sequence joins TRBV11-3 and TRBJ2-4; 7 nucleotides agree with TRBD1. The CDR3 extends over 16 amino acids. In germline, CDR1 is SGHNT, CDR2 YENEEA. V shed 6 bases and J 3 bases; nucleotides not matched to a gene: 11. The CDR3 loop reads CASRLRQGSLKNIQYF. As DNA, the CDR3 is TGTGCCAGCAGATTACGACAGGGAAGCCTCAAAAACATTCAGTACTTC.